Here is one T cell receptor beta chain with its context. This entry is derived from a study of PD-L1 blockade in urothelial cancer. Study information: Earlier, patients had received 0 to 3 chemotherapy regimens. Per blood sample, T cells had a median of around 150,000.

Patients each gave 1 to 8 samples, pretreatment and on-treatment. The repertoire was sequenced with immunoSEQ multiplex PCR; TCRdb's copy has only in-frame clones and lacks some. In the table there are approximately 79,000 clones, approximately 86% of which are singletons. V lost 0 bases to trimming and J lost 1 base; unmatched junction nucleotides: 6. Germline CDR1 and CDR2: SGHRS and YFSETQ. This CDR3 contains 16 residues. This receptor was identified in a woman in her 70s with urothelial cancer. The V call is TRBV5-1, the J call TRBJ2-7, with TRBD2 matching 8 bases. The material was PBMCs, obtained around atezolizumab (anti-PD-L1) treatment. CDR3 sequence (DNA): TGCGCCAGCAGCTTGGCCGGCGGGGGGACATCCTACGAGCAGTACTTC. As protein: CASSLAGGGTSYEQYF.